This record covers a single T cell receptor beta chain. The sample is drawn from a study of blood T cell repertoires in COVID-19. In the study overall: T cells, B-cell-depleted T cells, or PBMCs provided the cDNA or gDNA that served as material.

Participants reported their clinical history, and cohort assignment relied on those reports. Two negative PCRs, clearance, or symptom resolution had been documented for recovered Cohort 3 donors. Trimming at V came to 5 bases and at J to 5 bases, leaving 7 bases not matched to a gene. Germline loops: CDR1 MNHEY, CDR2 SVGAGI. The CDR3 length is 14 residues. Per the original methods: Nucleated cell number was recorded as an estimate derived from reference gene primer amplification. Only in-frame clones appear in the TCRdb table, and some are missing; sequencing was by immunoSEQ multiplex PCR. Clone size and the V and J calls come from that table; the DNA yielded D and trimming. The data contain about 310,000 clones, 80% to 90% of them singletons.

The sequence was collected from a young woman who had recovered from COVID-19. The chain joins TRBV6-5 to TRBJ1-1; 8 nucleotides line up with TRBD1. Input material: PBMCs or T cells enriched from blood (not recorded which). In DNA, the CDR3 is TGTGCCAGCAGTACTGGGCAGGGGGCGACTGAAGCTTTCTTT. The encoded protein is CASSTGQGATEAFF.